This TCR beta chain was documented in a study of regulatory T cells. General study results and limits: Hydrophobic residues at CDR3 positions 6 and 7 were enriched in conventional CD4+ T cells of CD3G-deficient patients.

Regarding this clone: Its target is unknown.

Primers: 52 TRBV forward and 13 TRBJ reverse. The data were produced by immunoSEQ multiplex PCR, yet TCRdb's version contains in-frame clones alone and is incomplete. This sample yields about 23,000 clones, of which around nine tenths are seen a single time; about 1.3% belongs to the top ten. This TCR came from a child aged 5 to 17 with CD3G deficiency. The sample comprised conventional CD4+ T cells sorted from blood.

Written as DNA, the CDR3 is TGTGCCAGCAGTTCCCCGGGAGATAACTATGGCTACACCTTC. Amino acid sequence: CASSSPGDNYGYTF. The chain joins TRBV28 to TRBJ1-2; unclear D gene. Per the germline V gene, CDR1 is MDHEN and CDR2 is SYDVKM. V lost 4 bases, J lost 1 base, and 10 bases lay in between. The CDR3 sequence is 14 residues long.